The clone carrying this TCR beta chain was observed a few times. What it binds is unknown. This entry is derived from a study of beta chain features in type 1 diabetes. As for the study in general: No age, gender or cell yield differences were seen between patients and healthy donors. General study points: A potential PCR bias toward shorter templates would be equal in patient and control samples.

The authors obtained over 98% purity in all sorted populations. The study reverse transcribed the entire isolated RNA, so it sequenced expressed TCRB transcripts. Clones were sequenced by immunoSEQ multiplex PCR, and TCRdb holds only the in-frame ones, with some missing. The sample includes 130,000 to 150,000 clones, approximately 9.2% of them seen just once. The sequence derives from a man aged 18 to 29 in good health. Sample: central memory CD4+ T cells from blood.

CDR3 sequence: CASSLVGQNSPLHF. The CDR3 DNA reads as TGTGCCAGCAGCTTGGTGGGACAGAATTCACCCCTCCACTTT. The V gene is TRBV5-5, the J gene TRBJ1-6, with 7 nucleotides matching TRBD1. Germline CDR1 reads SGHKS; CDR2 reads YYEKEE (reference sequence). The CDR3 covers 14 residues. V lost 0 bases and J lost 7; bases outside the gene matches: 1. The full variable domain, completed using reference TRBV5-5 and TRBJ1-6, is DAGVTQSPTHLIKTRGQQVTLRCSPISGHKSVSWYQQVLGQGPQFIFQYYEKEERGRGNFPDRFSARQFPNYSSELNVNALLLGDSALYLCASSLVGQNSPLHFGNGTRLTVT.